A selection of T cell receptor beta chains follows, all from one sample in a study of shared clonotypes between healthy human individuals. The data were produced by immunoSEQ multiplex PCR, yet TCRdb's version contains in-frame clones alone and is incomplete. The sample shows about 2 million clones, 85% to 95% of them seen only once. The specimen was naive CD4+ T cells sorted from blood. The receptors were sampled from a man younger than 30 in good health. CDR3s include the opening cysteine and the closing phenylalanine or tryptophan. Fields, in order: V gene, CDR3 protein.

v_call: TRBV10-1
cdr3_aa: CASSDGGLAGDEQFF

v_call: TRBV6-1
cdr3_aa: CASNLQGLTDTQYF

v_call: TRBV5-1
cdr3_aa: CASRSLLSGANVLTF

v_call: TRBV10-2
cdr3_aa: CASPDGDQYF

v_call: TRBV7-7
cdr3_aa: CASSSGLAGVSYNEQFF

v_call: TRBV21-1
cdr3_aa: CASSALTGTGAYEQYF

v_call: TRBV5-4
cdr3_aa: CASSSGSSYEQYF

v_call: TRBV2
cdr3_aa: CASSDVAGVLRAYEQYF

v_call: TRBV4-1
cdr3_aa: CASSQLDRTNTEAFF

v_call: TRBV15
cdr3_aa: CATSRGRQGDDEKLFF

v_call: TRBV29-1
cdr3_aa: CSVASWESSYEQYF

v_call: TRBV20-1
cdr3_aa: CSAANLYEQYF

v_call: TRBV5-1
cdr3_aa: CASSLGGMQYF

v_call: TRBV5-1
cdr3_aa: CASSRDRNTEAFF

v_call: TRBV5-1
cdr3_aa: CASSFRDSSYNEQFF

v_call: TRBV7-2
cdr3_aa: CASSLGRGWERYGYTF

v_call: TRBV4-1
cdr3_aa: CASSQGGESPLHF

v_call: TRBV27
cdr3_aa: CASSLYRDRGHGYTF

v_call: TRBV6-1
cdr3_aa: CASREDRGSEKLFF

v_call: TRBV4-1
cdr3_aa: CASSQSFSSSNQPQHF

v_call: TRBV7-9
cdr3_aa: CASSLASGRPNEQFF

v_call: TRBV7-9
cdr3_aa: CASSLTQNTGELFF

v_call: TRBV30
cdr3_aa: CAWRTDYIYGYTF

v_call: TRBV28
cdr3_aa: CASRTGTAEAFF

v_call: TRBV7-9
cdr3_aa: CASSLVRRVAGVQETQYF

v_call: TRBV7-2
cdr3_aa: CASRKWGGSNTGELFF

v_call: TRBV28
cdr3_aa: CASRHRGQSYGYTF

v_call: TRBV27
cdr3_aa: CASSPYRGDTGELFF

v_call: TRBV5-1
cdr3_aa: CASSQRTGGDEQYF

v_call: TRBV10-2
cdr3_aa: CASRSGGTDTQYF

v_call: TRBV7-9
cdr3_aa: CASSLSLGSTDTQYF

v_call: TRBV11-2
cdr3_aa: CASSYSARAYRFHYNEQFF